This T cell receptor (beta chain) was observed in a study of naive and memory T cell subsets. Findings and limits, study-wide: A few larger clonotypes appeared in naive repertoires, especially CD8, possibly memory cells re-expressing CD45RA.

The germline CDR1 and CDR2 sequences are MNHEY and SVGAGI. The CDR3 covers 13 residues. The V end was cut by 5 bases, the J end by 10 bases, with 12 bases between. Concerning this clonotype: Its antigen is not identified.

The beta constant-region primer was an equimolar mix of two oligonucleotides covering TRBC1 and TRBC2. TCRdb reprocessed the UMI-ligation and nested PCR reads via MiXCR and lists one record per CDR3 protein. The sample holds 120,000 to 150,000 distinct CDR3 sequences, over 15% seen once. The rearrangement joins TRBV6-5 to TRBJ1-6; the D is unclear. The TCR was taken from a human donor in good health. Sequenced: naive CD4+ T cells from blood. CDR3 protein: CASSRELRSPLHF. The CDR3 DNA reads TGTGCCAGCAGTCGTGAGCTGCGATCACCCCTCCACTTT.